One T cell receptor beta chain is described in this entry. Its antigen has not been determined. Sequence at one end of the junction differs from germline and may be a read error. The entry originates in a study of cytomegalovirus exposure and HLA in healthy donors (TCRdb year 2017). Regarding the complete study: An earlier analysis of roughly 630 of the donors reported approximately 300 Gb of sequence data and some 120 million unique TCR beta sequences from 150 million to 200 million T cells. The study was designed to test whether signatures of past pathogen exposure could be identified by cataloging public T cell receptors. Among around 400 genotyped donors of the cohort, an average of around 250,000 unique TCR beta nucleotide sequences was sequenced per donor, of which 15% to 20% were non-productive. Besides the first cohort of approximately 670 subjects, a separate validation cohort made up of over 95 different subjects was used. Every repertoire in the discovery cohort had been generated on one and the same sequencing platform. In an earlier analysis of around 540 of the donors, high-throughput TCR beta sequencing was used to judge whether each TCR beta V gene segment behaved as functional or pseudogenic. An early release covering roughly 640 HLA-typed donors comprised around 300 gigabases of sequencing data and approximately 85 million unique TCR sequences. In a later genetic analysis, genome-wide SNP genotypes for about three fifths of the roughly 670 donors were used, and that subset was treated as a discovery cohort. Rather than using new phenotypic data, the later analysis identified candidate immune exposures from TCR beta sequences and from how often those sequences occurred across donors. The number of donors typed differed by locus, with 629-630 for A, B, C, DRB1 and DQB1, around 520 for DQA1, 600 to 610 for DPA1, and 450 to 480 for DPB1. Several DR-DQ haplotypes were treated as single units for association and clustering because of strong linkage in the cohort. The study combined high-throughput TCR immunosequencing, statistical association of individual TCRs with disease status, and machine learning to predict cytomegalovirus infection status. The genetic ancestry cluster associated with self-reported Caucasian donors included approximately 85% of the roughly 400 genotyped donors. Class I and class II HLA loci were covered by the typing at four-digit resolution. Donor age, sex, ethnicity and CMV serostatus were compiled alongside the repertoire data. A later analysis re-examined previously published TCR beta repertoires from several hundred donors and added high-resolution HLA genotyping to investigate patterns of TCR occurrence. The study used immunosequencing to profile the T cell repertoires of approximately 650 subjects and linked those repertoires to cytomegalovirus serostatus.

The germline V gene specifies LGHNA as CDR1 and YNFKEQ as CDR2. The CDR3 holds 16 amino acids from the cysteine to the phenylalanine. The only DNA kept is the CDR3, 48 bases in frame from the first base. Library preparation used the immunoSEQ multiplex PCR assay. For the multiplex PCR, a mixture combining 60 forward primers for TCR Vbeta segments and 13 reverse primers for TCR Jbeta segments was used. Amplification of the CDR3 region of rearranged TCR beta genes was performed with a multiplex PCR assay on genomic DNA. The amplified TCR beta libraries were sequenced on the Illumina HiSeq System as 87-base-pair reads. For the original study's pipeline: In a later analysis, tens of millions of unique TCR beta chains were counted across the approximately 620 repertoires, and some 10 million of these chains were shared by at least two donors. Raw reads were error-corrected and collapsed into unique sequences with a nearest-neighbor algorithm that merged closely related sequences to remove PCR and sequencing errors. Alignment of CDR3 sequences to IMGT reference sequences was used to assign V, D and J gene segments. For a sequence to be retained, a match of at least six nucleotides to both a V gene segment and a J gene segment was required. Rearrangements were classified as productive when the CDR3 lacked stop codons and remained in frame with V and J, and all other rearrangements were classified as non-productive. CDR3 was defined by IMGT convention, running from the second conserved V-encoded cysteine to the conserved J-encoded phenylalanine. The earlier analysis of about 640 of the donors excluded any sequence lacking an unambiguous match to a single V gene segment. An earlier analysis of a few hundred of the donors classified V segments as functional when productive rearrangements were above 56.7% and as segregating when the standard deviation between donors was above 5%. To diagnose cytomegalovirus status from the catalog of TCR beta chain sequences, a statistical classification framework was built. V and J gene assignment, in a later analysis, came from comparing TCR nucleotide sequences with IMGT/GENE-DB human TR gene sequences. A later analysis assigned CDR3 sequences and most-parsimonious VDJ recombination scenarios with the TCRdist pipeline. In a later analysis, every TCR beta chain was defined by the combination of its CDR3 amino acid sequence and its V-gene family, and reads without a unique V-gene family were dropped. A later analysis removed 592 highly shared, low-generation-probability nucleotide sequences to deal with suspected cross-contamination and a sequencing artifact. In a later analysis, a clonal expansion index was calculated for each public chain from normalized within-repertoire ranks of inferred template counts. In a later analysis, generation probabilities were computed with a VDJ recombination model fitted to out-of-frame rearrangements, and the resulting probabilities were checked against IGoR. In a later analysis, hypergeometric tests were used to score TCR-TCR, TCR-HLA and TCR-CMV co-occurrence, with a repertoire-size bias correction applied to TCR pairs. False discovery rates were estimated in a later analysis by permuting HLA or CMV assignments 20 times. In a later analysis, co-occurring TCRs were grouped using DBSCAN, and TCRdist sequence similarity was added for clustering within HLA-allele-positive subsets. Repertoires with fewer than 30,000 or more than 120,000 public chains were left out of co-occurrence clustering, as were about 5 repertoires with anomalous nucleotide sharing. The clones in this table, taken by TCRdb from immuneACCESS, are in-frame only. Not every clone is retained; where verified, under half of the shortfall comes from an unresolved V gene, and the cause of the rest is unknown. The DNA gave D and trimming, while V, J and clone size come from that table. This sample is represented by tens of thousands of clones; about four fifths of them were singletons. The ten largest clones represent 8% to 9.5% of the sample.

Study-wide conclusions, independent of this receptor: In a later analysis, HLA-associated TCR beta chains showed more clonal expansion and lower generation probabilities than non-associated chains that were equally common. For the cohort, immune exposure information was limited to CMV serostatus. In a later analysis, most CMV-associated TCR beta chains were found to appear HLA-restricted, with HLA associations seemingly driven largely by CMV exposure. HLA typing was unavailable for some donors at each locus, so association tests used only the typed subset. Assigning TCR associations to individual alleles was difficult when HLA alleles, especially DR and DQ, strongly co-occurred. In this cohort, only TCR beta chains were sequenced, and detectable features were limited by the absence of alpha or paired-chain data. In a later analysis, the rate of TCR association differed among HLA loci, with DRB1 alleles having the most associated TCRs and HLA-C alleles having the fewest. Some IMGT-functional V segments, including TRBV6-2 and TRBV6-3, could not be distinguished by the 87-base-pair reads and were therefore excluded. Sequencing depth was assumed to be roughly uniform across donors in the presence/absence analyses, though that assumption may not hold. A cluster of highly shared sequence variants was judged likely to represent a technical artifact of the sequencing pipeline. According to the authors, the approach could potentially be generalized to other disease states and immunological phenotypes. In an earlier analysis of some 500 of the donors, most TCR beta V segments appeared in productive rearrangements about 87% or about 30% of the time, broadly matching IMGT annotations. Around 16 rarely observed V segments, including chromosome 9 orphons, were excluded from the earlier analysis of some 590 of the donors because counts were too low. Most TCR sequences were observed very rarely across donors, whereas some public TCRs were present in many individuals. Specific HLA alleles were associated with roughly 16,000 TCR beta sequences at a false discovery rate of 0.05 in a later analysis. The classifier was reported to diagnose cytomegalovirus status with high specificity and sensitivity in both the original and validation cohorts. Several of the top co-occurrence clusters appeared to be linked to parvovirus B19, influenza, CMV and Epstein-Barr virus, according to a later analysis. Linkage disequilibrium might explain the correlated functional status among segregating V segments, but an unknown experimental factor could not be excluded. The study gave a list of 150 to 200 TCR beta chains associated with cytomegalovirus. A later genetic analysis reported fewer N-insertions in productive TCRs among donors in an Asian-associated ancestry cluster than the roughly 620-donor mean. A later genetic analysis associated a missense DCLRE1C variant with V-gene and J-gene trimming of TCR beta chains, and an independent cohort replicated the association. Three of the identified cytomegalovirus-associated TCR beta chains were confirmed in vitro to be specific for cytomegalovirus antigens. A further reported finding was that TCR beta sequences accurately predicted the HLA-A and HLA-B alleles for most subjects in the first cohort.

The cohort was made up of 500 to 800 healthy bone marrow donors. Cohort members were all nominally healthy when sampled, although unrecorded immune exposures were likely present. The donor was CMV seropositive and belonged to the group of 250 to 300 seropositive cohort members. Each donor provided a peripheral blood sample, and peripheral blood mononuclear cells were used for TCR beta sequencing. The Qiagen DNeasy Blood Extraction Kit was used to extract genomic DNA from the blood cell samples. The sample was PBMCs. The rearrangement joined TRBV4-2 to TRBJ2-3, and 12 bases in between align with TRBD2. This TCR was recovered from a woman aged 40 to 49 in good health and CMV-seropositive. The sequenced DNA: TGTACCAGCAGCCGCCCGGGACTAGCGGGCGCAGATACGCAGTATTTT. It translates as CTSSRPGLAGADTQYF.